The subject of this entry is one T cell receptor beta chain. How the authors handled the data: Reference gene primers were amplified, and this amplification served to estimate nucleated cell counts. Libraries were prepared by immunoSEQ multiplex PCR; TCRdb keeps only in-frame clonotypes and omits some of them. For V, J and clone size, that table is used; D and trimming come from the DNA. Of approximately 75,000 clones listed, roughly 88% are singletons. J gave up 7 bases and V 1 base, and 6 bases lay outside the gene matches. CDR1 SGHRS and CDR2 YFSETQ come from the germline V gene. The CDR3 has 15 residues. This record belongs to a study of blood T cell repertoires in COVID-19. Study-wide context: Specimens from acute and convalescent COVID-19 originated in the United States, Italy and Spain. Nucleic acid was either cDNA or gDNA, and it came from T cells, B-cell-depleted T cells, or PBMCs.

The receptor's source is a woman between 50 and 59 years old with acute or convalescent COVID-19. Specimen: peripheral blood. The chain combines TRBV5-1 with TRBJ2-1; TRBD1 aligns across 9 bases. CDR3 nucleotides: TGCGCCAGCAGCTTGATAGTGGGGACAGGGAATGAGCAGTTCTTC. Translation: CASSLIVGTGNEQFF.